These 22 T cell receptor beta chains were all obtained from the same sample, sequenced in a study of CD8 T cells in ankylosing spondylitis. Study observations and caveats: Seemingly distinctive of ankylosing spondylitis blood was a TCR beta motif formed by eight highly homologous variants.

TCRdb analysed the 5' RACE reads with MiXCR anew, one entry per CDR3 protein. Among hundreds of thousands of distinct CDR3 sequences listed, 10% to 15% were seen once. These receptors lack a known antigen. Material for sequencing was blood, either unsorted or a sorted T cell fraction (not recorded which). All receptors derive from a male donor with ankylosing spondylitis.

This clonotype was counted between two and nine times. CDR3 sequence (DNA): TGTGCCAGCAGCCCCGGGACAGGGGGCGTAGATACGCAGTATTTT. It encodes CASSPGTGGVDTQYF. The chain has TRBV11-3 and TRBJ2-3; 12 bases agree with TRBD1. J was trimmed by 5 bases and V by 5 bases; bases with no gene match: 5. The CDR3 totals 15 residues. CDR1 and CDR2 from the germline V gene are SGHNT and YENEEA. Combining the CDR3 with reference TRBV11-3 and TRBJ2-3 gives the whole variable domain EAGVVQSPRYKIIEKKQPVAFWCNPISGHNTLYWYLQNLGQGPELLIRYENEEAVDDSQLPKDRFSAERLKGVDSTLKIQPAELGDSAVYLCASSPGTGGVDTQYFGPGTRLTVL.

With regard to this clonotype: This may stem from a read error, because a much larger clone lies one nucleotide away. This chain connects TRBV27 to TRBJ2-7; 8 bases agree with TRBD1. The germline CDR1 and CDR2 sequences are MNHEY and SMNVEV (reference sequence). CDR3 length: 15 amino acids. V lost 11 bases, J lost 7 bases, and 19 bases stayed unmatched. CDR3 protein: CAASKGQGSFEEQYF. The CDR3, as DNA: TGTGCCGCCAGCAAAGGACAGGGCTCGTTTGAGGAGCAGTACTTC.

This clonotype was seen ten or more times. V is TRBV6-2 or TRBV6-3 and J is TRBJ1-1; D is undetermined. Trimming left V 0 bases short and J 1 base short, with 6 bases between. The CDR3 sequence is 14 residues long. The germline CDR1 and CDR2 sequences are MNHEY and SVGEGT. CDR3: CASSYSTQNTEAFF. The DNA of the CDR3 is TGTGCCAGCAGTTACTCAACACAGAACACTGAAGCTTTCTTT.

The table lists this clonotype with a few counts. This sequence joins TRBV5-1 and TRBJ2-7; no reliable D call. Germline V gene sequence: CDR1 SGHRS, CDR2 YFSETQ. The CDR3 extends over 14 amino acids. V shed 4 bases and J shed 7 bases, with 18 bases lying between them. The CDR3 here is CASSPGQFRPEQYF. CDR3 coding DNA: TGCGCCAGCAGCCCGGGCCAGTTCAGGCCGGAGCAGTACTTC.

V gene TRBV7-4 combines with J gene TRBJ1-2; 9 nucleotides agree with TRBD1. With V trimmed by 6 bases and J by 8 bases, 13 bases remained unmatched. From germline, CDR1 is SGHVT and CDR2 SQSDAQ. CDR3 size: 15 residues. CDR3 in DNA: TGTGCCAGCAGAGCAAACAGGGGGCAGGGAAGGGGCTACACCTTC. Translating it yields CASRANRGQGRGYTF. The full variable domain, completed using reference TRBV7-4 and TRBJ1-2, is GAGVSQSPRYKVAKRGRDVALRCDSISGHVTLYWYRQTLGQGSEVLTYSQSDAQRDKSGRPSGRFSAERPERSVSTLKIQRTEQGDSAVYLCASRANRGQGRGYTFGSGTRLTVV.

The rearrangement joins TRBV20-1 to TRBJ2-1; TRBD2 agrees at 9 bases. Germline lookup yields CDR1 DFQATT and CDR2 SNEGSKA (reference sequence). This CDR3 contains 14 residues. V lost 3 bases to trimming and J lost 12 bases; unmatched junction nucleotides: 12. The DNA of the CDR3 is TGCAGTGCTAGGGGGACTAGCCTCCAAGGGGGGCAGTTCTTC. This codes for CSARGTSLQGGQFF.

This clonotype was found a few times. V and J are TRBV11-2 and TRBJ2-7, with a possible D match to TRBD1 (5 bases). This CDR3 is 17 amino acids long. V dropped 1 base and J dropped 0 bases, with 16 bases sitting between them. CDR1 is SGHAT and CDR2 is FQNNGV in the germline V gene. The chain's CDR3 is CASSLVGAGLVSYEQYF. Written as DNA, the CDR3 is TGTGCCAGCAGCTTAGTTGGGGCAGGTCTCGTCTCCTACGAGCAGTACTTC.

This clonotype was recorded many times. This chain joins TRBV6-2 or TRBV6-3 and TRBJ2-5, with 8 nucleotides matching TRBD2. CDR3 length: 13 residues. Germline V gives CDR1 MNHEY, CDR2 SVGEGT. J lost 5 bases, V lost 8 bases, and 7 bases had no gene match. As DNA, the CDR3 is TGTGCCAGCTCCGGGGGGGGCCTGGAGACCCAGTACTTC. It codes for CASSGGGLETQYF.

The chain carries TRBV5-1 and TRBJ2-1; D uncertain. This CDR3 spans 15 amino acids. Germline CDR1 is SGHRS and CDR2 is YFSETQ. Trimming pared 2 bases from V and 2 bases from J, leaving 11 bases between. The CDR3 protein is CASSFNSAPYNEQFF. In DNA, the CDR3 is TGCGCCAGCAGCTTTAACTCGGCTCCCTACAATGAGCAGTTCTTC.

The V gene is TRBV6-1, the J gene TRBJ2-7; 7 bases map to TRBD1. Looked up from germline, CDR1 is MNHNS and CDR2 is SASEGT. The CDR3 has 14 residues. Trimming cost V 6 bases and J 7 bases; bases outside gene matches: 12. CDR3 nucleotide sequence: TGTGCCAGCAGGCTGGGACAGATACTCCTGGAGCAGTACTTC. Translated, it gives CASRLGQILLEQYF.

V gene TRBV25-1 combines with J gene TRBJ1-5; D unresolved. This CDR3 region has 12 residues. CDR1 and CDR2 from the germline V gene are MGHDK and SYGVNS. With 1 base removed from V and 6 bases from J, the gap between germline ends came to 4 bases. Written as DNA, the CDR3 is TGTGCCAGCAGTGAATTCGGTCAGCCCCAGCATTTT. Translation gives CASSEFGQPQHF.

In DNA, the CDR3 is TGTGCCAGCAGCAGACCCATAGGCCTCTTGATTCAAGAGACCCAGTACTTC. Amino acid sequence: CASSRPIGLLIQETQYF. The chain links TRBV6-1 to TRBJ2-5; D not certain. Trimming removed 6 bases from V and 2 bases from J, with 22 bases in between. The V gene's germline CDR1 is MNHNS and CDR2 SASEGT. The CDR3 sequence is 17 residues long.

This sequence joins TRBV7-2 and TRBJ1-2, with D possibly matching TRBD1 (6 bases). The CDR3 length is 14 residues. Trimming pared 1 base from V and 4 bases from J, leaving 10 bases between. In germline, CDR1 is SGHTA, CDR2 FQGNSA. The CDR3 sequence is CASSLDRVGYGYTF. CDR3 nucleotides: TGTGCCAGCAGCTTAGACAGGGTGGGCTATGGCTACACCTTC.

The J gene is TRBJ1-2, the V gene TRBV5-5; no reliable D call. CDR3 length equals 13 residues. CDR1 is SGHKS and CDR2 is YYEKEE in the germline V gene (reference sequence). Trimming removed 0 bases at V and 7 bases at J, with 10 bases between. CDR3 in DNA: TGTGCCAGCAGCTTGGTCGTAACGGGTGGCTACACCTTC. Its translation: CASSLVVTGGYTF.

The chain employs TRBV7-2 and TRBJ2-7, with D unclear. Germline lookup yields CDR1 SGHTA and CDR2 FQGNSA. The CDR3 runs to 14 residues. V lost 2 bases, J lost 3 bases, and 11 bases lay in between. DNA of the CDR3: TGTGCCAGCAGCTTACAAGGGCACTTCTACGAGCAGTACTTC. It translates to CASSLQGHFYEQYF.

In this sample, this clonotype turned up many times. The rearrangement links TRBV10-2 to TRBJ2-5, with 8 bases identical to TRBD2. Germline values: CDR1 WSHSY, CDR2 SAAADI. With V trimmed by 4 bases and J by 4 bases, 2 bases remained unmatched. The CDR3 length is 13 residues. This CDR3 reads CASSGTSRETQYF. CDR3 bases: TGCGCCAGCAGTGGGACTAGCCGAGAGACCCAGTACTTC.

This clonotype came up a few times. This chain connects TRBV5-1 to TRBJ2-1; 13 bases fit TRBD2. This CDR3 contains 15 residues. Trimming removed 4 bases from V and 8 bases from J; junction bases left unmatched: 6. CDR1 is SGHRS, CDR2 YFSETQ, per germline. The CDR3 DNA follows: TGCGCCAGCAGCGCAGGACTAGCGGGAGTCCATGAGCAGTTCTTC. Its protein is CASSAGLAGVHEQFF.

This clonotype has only a few counts. The CDR3 DNA reads TGTGCCAGCAGTTACGCCCAGGGGGGCTCCTACAATGAGCAGTTCTTC. It specifies CASSYAQGGSYNEQFF. The chain couples TRBV6-5 to TRBJ2-1, with D possibly matching TRBD1 (7 bases). V was clipped by 2 bases and J by 0 bases, with 11 bases between them. Germline loops: CDR1 MNHEY, CDR2 SVGAGI. The CDR3 is 16 amino acids.

The chain couples TRBV7-2 to TRBJ1-2, with D tentatively TRBD1 (5 bases). CDR3 size: 13 residues. CDR1 and CDR2 (germline): SGHTA, FQGNSA. The V end lost 5 bases, the J end lost 4 bases, and 11 bases lay between the germline ends. The CDR3 reads CASSGRGGYGYTF. CDR3 DNA sequence: TGTGCCAGCAGCGGTCGCGGGGGCTATGGCTACACCTTC.

In this sample, this clonotype turned up many times. The chain carries TRBV29-1 and TRBJ1-5; weak D call: TRBD1 (6 bases). Trimming stripped 6 bases from V and 3 bases from J, with 12 bases between. In germline, CDR1 is SQVTM, CDR2 ANQGSEA. CDR3 length equals 13 residues. CDR3 in amino acids: CSVSRDTNQPQHF. Here the CDR3 DNA reads TGCAGCGTATCCCGGGACACCAATCAGCCCCAGCATTTT. The full variable domain, rest sourced from reference TRBV29-1 and TRBJ1-5, is SAVISQKPSRDICQRGTSLTIQCQVDSQVTMMFWYRQQPGQSLTLIATANQGSEATYESGFVIDKFPISRPNLTFSTLTVSNMSPEDSSIYLCSVSRDTNQPQHFGDGTRLSIL.

This clonotype was picked up a small number of times. V usage is TRBV6-1 and J usage is TRBJ2-5; D is perhaps TRBD1 or TRBD2 (5 bases each). This CDR3 region has 12 residues. Germline V CDR1 and CDR2: MNHNS, SASEGT. V lost 10 bases and J lost 5, with 14 bases in between. CDR3 sequence (DNA): TGTGCCACCCAGTCCTGGGGGGAGACCCAGTACTTC. The encoded protein is CATQSWGETQYF.

The chain has TRBV9 and TRBJ2-2; 14 nucleotides agree with TRBD2. J lost 6 bases, V lost 4 bases, and 8 bases had no gene match. The CDR3 contains 17 residues. Germline V gene data show CDR1 as SGDLS and CDR2 as YYNGEE. The CDR3: CASSMTSGGALAGELFF. Written as DNA, the CDR3 is TGTGCCAGCAGCATGACTAGCGGGGGGGCCCTGGCCGGGGAGCTGTTTTTT.